The clone carrying this T cell receptor (beta chain) was observed a handful of times. V lost 5 bases to trimming and J lost 3 bases, with 14 bases between them. The CDR3 totals 14 residues. Looked up from germline, CDR1 is DFQATT and CDR2 is SNEGSKA (reference sequence). These data come from a study of T cells in Graves' hyperthyroidism and ophthalmopathy. The investigators amplified TCR beta CDR3 regions from RNA transcripts. The TCR CDR3 first-round RT-PCR relied on the HTBI primer set. MiXCR, applied by TCRdb to the multiplex PCR reads, yields one record per CDR3 protein. Of 300,000 to 400,000 distinct CDR3 sequences listed, 18% are singletons.

This receptor was identified in a woman aged 45-65 years with Graves' hyperthyroidism. The rearrangement joins TRBV20-1 to TRBJ1-5; D is unclear. Sequencing was carried out using blood. CDR3 nucleotide sequence: TGCAGTGCTCGGGTAGGCGGAAACAATCAGCCCCAGCATTTT. Its protein is CSARVGGNNQPQHF.